A selection of T cell receptor beta chains follows, all from one sample in a study of CD8 T cells in Susac syndrome. TCRdb recomputed calls from the immunoSEQ multiplex PCR reads with MiXCR, one row per CDR3 protein. The repertoire has approximately 110,000 distinct CDR3 sequences, approximately 96% of them found once; the top ten carry roughly 0.091%. The sample comprised CD4+ T cells from PBMCs. The source of these receptors is a human donor in good health. CDR3s include the opening cysteine and the closing phenylalanine or tryptophan. The D gene is left open where the match is weak. Some rows mark clone size as missing; the rest say once, few, many or name a class of expanded clone.

D	size	J	V	CDR3	DNA
.	few	TRBJ2-2	TRBV5-6	CASSLGRELFF	TGTGCCAGCAGCTTAGGCCGGGAGCTGTTTTTT
TRBD2	.	TRBJ2-1	TRBV14	CASSQIAGVAYNEQFF	TGTGCCAGCAGCCAAATAGCGGGAGTGGCCTACAATGAGCAGTTCTTC
TRBD1	.	TRBJ1-5	TRBV19	CAMGTGGPRPQHF	TGTGCCATGGGGACAGGTGGACCGAGGCCCCAGCATTTT
TRBD2	.	TRBJ2-5	TRBV6-2/TRBV6-3	CAIGWAGEETQYF	TGTGCCATCGGTTGGGCGGGAGAAGAGACCCAGTACTTC
.	.	TRBJ1-1	TRBV30	CAWTLGGGPEAFF	TGTGCCTGGACCCTAGGGGGGGGCCCTGAAGCTTTCTTT
.	.	TRBJ1-1	TRBV6-1	CASSTIPGNTEAFF	TGTGCCAGCAGTACCATCCCAGGGAACACTGAAGCTTTCTTT
TRBD2	.	TRBJ2-2	TRBV24-1	CATRAGDTGELFF	TGTGCCACCAGGGCGGGGGACACCGGGGAGCTGTTTTTT
.	.	TRBJ2-5	TRBV2	CASSPRGETQYF	TGTGCCAGCAGTCCCAGGGGAGAGACCCAGTACTTC
.	.	TRBJ2-5	TRBV7-2	CASSPMRSQETQYF	TGTGCCAGCAGCCCTATGCGGTCCCAAGAGACCCAGTACTTC
.	.	TRBJ2-7	TRBV29-1	CSVETISREGAYEQYF	TGCAGCGTCGAAACCATCTCCAGGGAAGGGGCTTACGAGCAGTACTTC
.	.	TRBJ2-3	TRBV29-1	CSAAPGAGTDTQYF	TGCAGCGCTGCGCCGGGGGCTGGCACAGATACGCAGTATTTT
.	.	TRBJ1-1	TRBV29-1	CSVTGTLNTEAFF	TGCAGCGTGACCGGGACATTGAACACTGAAGCTTTCTTT
TRBD1	.	TRBJ1-1	TRBV19	CASSGPRQGRSEAFF	TGTGCCAGTAGCGGACCAAGACAGGGGAGGTCTGAAGCTTTCTTT
TRBD2	.	TRBJ2-1	TRBV12-3/TRBV12-4	CASSKTREDNEQFF	TGTGCCAGCAGTAAGACGCGGGAGGACAATGAGCAGTTCTTC
.	.	TRBJ2-5	TRBV3-1	CASSQEQSTQYF	TGTGCCAGCAGCCAAGAACAGAGCACCCAGTACTTC
TRBD2	once	TRBJ2-2	TRBV12-3/TRBV12-4	CASSLSAGANTGELFF	TGTGCCAGCAGTTTATCTGCGGGGGCGAACACCGGGGAGCTGTTTTTT
TRBD2	.	TRBJ2-7	TRBV7-2	CASSLETGRNEQYF	TGTGCCAGCAGCTTAGAAACCGGGAGGAACGAGCAGTACTTC
.	.	TRBJ2-1	TRBV2	CASSVAESSYNEQFF	TGTGCCAGCAGTGTGGCGGAAAGCTCCTACAATGAGCAGTTCTTC
.	.	TRBJ2-3	TRBV20-1	CSARDLVASDTQYF	TGCAGTGCTAGAGATCTGGTAGCGTCAGATACGCAGTATTTT
.	once	TRBJ2-2	TRBV20-1	CSARRREGTGELFF	TGCAGTGCCCGGAGGAGGGAAGGGACCGGGGAGCTGTTTTTT
TRBD2	.	TRBJ2-1	TRBV9	CASSFRGAGAGNEQFF	TGTGCCAGCAGCTTCCGAGGGGCGGGAGCAGGAAATGAGCAGTTCTTC
TRBD1	once	TRBJ2-2	TRBV6-5	CASSYSRTGTTGELFF	TGTGCCAGCAGTTACTCGCGGACAGGGACCACCGGGGAGCTGTTTTTT
TRBD2	.	TRBJ2-3	TRBV20-1	CSAITSGSSDTQYF	TGCAGTGCTATAACTAGCGGGAGTTCAGATACGCAGTATTTT
TRBD1	.	TRBJ2-5	TRBV5-1	CASSGTGFSDQETQYF	TGCGCCAGCAGCGGGACAGGCTTCTCGGACCAAGAGACCCAGTACTTC
.	.	TRBJ2-1	TRBV18	CASSLDSFSYNEQFF	TGTGCCAGCTCACTCGACAGTTTCTCCTACAATGAGCAGTTCTTC
TRBD2	.	TRBJ2-7	TRBV20-1	CSAGGLASRGYEQYF	TGCAGTGCAGGGGGACTAGCGAGCCGTGGCTACGAGCAGTACTTC
.	once	TRBJ2-1	TRBV3-1	CASSQVANEQFF	TGTGCCAGCAGCCAAGTGGCAAATGAGCAGTTCTTC
.	few	TRBJ2-5	TRBV7-2	CASSGPGQETQYF	TGTGCCAGCAGCGGACCAGGCCAAGAGACCCAGTACTTC
.	.	TRBJ2-2	TRBV11-2	CASSLDLFTGELFF	TGTGCCAGCAGCTTAGACCTGTTCACCGGGGAGCTGTTTTTT
.	few	TRBJ1-1	TRBV14	CASSSGRLNTEAFF	TGTGCCAGCAGCTCAGGGAGACTGAACACTGAAGCTTTCTTT
.	.	TRBJ2-7	TRBV20-1	CSAFDSSYEQYF	TGCAGTGCTTTCGACAGCTCCTACGAGCAGTACTTC
.	.	TRBJ2-2	TRBV5-1	CASSLVRGTNTGELFF	TGCGCCAGCAGCTTAGTACGCGGAACGAACACCGGGGAGCTGTTTTTT
.	.	TRBJ1-5	TRBV5-1	CASSLDGGGQPQHF	TGCGCCAGCAGCTTGGATGGCGGGGGGCAGCCCCAGCATTTT
TRBD1	.	TRBJ2-5	TRBV5-1	CASSFGTGIMQETQYF	TGCGCCAGCAGCTTCGGGACAGGGATCATGCAAGAGACCCAGTACTTC
.	.	TRBJ1-4	TRBV29-1	CSVSRAKGEKLFF	TGCAGCGTGTCCAGGGCCAAGGGTGAAAAACTGTTTTTT
TRBD2	.	TRBJ2-5	TRBV2	CASSGGLAETQYF	TGTGCCAGCAGTGGAGGACTAGCGGAGACCCAGTACTTC
TRBD2	.	TRBJ2-2	TRBV2	CASSEPGTSGRNGELFF	TGTGCCAGCAGTGAACCCGGGACTAGCGGCCGAAACGGGGAGCTGTTTTTT
.	.	TRBJ2-3	TRBV29-1	CSVEPPRGGTDTQYF	TGCAGCGTTGAACCCCCCAGGGGAGGCACAGATACGCAGTATTTT
TRBD2	.	TRBJ2-2	TRBV11-2	CASSLEASGTGELFF	TGTGCCAGCAGCTTAGAAGCTAGCGGCACCGGGGAGCTGTTTTTT
.	.	TRBJ2-7	TRBV6-1	CASSEAGTGTREQYF	TGTGCCAGCAGTGAAGCCGGGACAGGGACTAGGGAGCAGTACTTC
TRBD1	.	TRBJ1-1	TRBV23-1	CASSPPLTGSEAFF	TGCGCCAGCAGTCCCCCGTTGACAGGGTCTGAAGCTTTCTTT
.	.	TRBJ2-4	TRBV2	CASRERVFAKNIQYF	TGTGCCAGCAGGGAGCGGGTCTTCGCCAAAAACATTCAGTACTTC
.	.	TRBJ1-2	TRBV7-2	CASSLGIGARSYGYTF	TGTGCCAGCAGCTTAGGGATCGGAGCACGGAGCTATGGCTACACCTTC
TRBD1	.	TRBJ1-2	TRBV20-1	CSARDSGSYGYTF	TGCAGTGCAAGGGACAGCGGCTCCTATGGCTACACCTTC
TRBD2	.	TRBJ2-1	TRBV3-1	CASSQVLAGGPIVNEQFF	TGTGCCAGCAGCCAAGTTTTAGCGGGAGGGCCTATCGTCAATGAGCAGTTCTTC
.	.	TRBJ2-1	TRBV27	CASKIQGTFYNEQFF	TGTGCCAGCAAGATCCAGGGGACTTTTTACAATGAGCAGTTCTTC
TRBD1	.	TRBJ1-2	TRBV2	CASSEGQENTF	TGTGCCAGCAGCGAGGGACAGGAGAACACCTTC
TRBD1	.	TRBJ1-4	TRBV5-1	CASSPTGAANEKLFF	TGCGCCAGCAGCCCGACAGGGGCGGCTAATGAAAAACTGTTTTTT
TRBD2	.	TRBJ2-5	TRBV27	CASSMTSGTQETQYF	TGTGCCAGCAGCATGACTAGCGGGACCCAAGAGACCCAGTACTTC
.	once	TRBJ2-3	TRBV5-1	CASSSQGGTDTQYF	TGCGCCAGCAGCTCCCAAGGAGGCACAGATACGCAGTATTTT
TRBD2	.	TRBJ2-1	TRBV5-1	CASSSVAGSDEQFF	TGCGCCAGCAGCTCGGTAGCGGGGTCGGATGAGCAGTTCTTC
.	.	TRBJ2-6	TRBV5-1	CASSYGGSGANVLTF	TGCGCCAGCAGTTACGGTGGGTCTGGGGCCAACGTCCTGACTTTC
.	.	TRBJ1-2	TRBV29-1	CSVEGVQANYGYTF	TGCAGCGTTGAAGGGGTCCAAGCTAACTATGGCTACACCTTC